This TCR beta chain was identified during a study of early T cells in non-severe SARS-CoV-2 infection. Looking at the study overall: Sequenced material consisted of bulk RNA (from unsorted whole blood), and chains were unpaired.

Study-wide results and limits: Comparison of clonotypes with VDJdb favored anti-spike CD8 responses while missing private and CD4 specificities.

Unique molecular identifiers were attached to individual cDNA molecules. In TCRdb, the 5' RACE reads were re-called with MiXCR into one record per CDR3 protein. The sample has roughly 52,000 distinct CDR3 sequences, 8% to 8.5% seen once. The germline CDR1 and CDR2 sequences are MNHNS and SASEGT. The CDR3 contains 15 residues. The V and J ends lost 3 bases and 4 bases respectively, with 14 bases between them. About this clonotype: Its specificity is not known.

Input material: whole blood. The clonotype comes from an adult who was a healthcare worker with PCR-confirmed SARS-CoV-2 infection or an uninfected control (not recorded which). V is TRBV6-1 and J is TRBJ2-3; weak D call: TRBD2 (6 bases). In DNA form, the CDR3 reads TGTGCCAGCAGTGAGGGGGGAGGAGGGGCAGATACGCAGTATTTT. It codes for CASSEGGGGADTQYF.